Listed below are T cell receptor beta chains from one sample, sequenced in a study of CD8 T cells in Susac syndrome. TCRdb reprocessed the immunoSEQ multiplex PCR reads with MiXCR, giving one entry per CDR3 protein. The table records 150,000 to 200,000 distinct CDR3 sequences, around 94% of them present only once. What was sequenced was CD4+ T cells from PBMCs. These receptors originate from a human donor in good health. Each CDR3 is given with its conserved first and last residue. A D gene is named only where the DNA matches it firmly. A row's size may be missing; if present it is once, few, many or a size class.

v_call: TRBV28; j_call: TRBJ2-1; clone_size: .; d_call: .; cdr3_nt: TGTGCCAGCAGTTTATCCTCGGGCCCACCCAATGAGCAGTTCTTC; cdr3_aa: CASSLSSGPPNEQFF
v_call: TRBV18; j_call: TRBJ2-7; clone_size: few; d_call: .; cdr3_nt: TGTGCCAGCTCACAGCAGGGTAACGAGCAGTACTTC; cdr3_aa: CASSQQGNEQYF
v_call: TRBV13; j_call: TRBJ2-7; clone_size: .; d_call: TRBD1; cdr3_nt: TGTGCCAGCAGCTTGACAGGGCGGCAGTACTTC; cdr3_aa: CASSLTGRQYF
v_call: TRBV29-1; j_call: TRBJ2-3; clone_size: .; d_call: .; cdr3_nt: TGCAGCGTTATAGGGATATACACAGATACGCAGTATTTT; cdr3_aa: CSVIGIYTDTQYF
v_call: TRBV7-3; j_call: TRBJ1-1; clone_size: .; d_call: .; cdr3_nt: TGTGCCAGCAGCTTAAACGGGAACACTGAAGCTTTCTTT; cdr3_aa: CASSLNGNTEAFF
v_call: TRBV7-9; j_call: TRBJ2-5; clone_size: once; d_call: TRBD1; cdr3_nt: TGTGCCAGCAGCCCAAGGACAGGGGGCTCGGAGACCCAGTACTTC; cdr3_aa: CASSPRTGGSETQYF
v_call: TRBV5-4; j_call: TRBJ2-1; clone_size: .; d_call: .; cdr3_nt: TGTGCCAGCAGCTCCCCCCGGGACAATGAGCAGTTCTTC; cdr3_aa: CASSSPRDNEQFF
v_call: TRBV29-1; j_call: TRBJ2-7; clone_size: .; d_call: .; cdr3_nt: TGCAGCGGCACAGGCGAGGGCGAGCAGTACTTC; cdr3_aa: CSGTGEGEQYF
v_call: TRBV7-3; j_call: TRBJ2-3; clone_size: .; d_call: .; cdr3_nt: TGTGCCAGCAGCTTAGGCGCGGGGTCTCCTAGCACAGATACGCAGTATTTT; cdr3_aa: CASSLGAGSPSTDTQYF
v_call: TRBV9; j_call: TRBJ1-6; clone_size: .; d_call: .; cdr3_nt: TGTGCCAGCAGCGCAAATAATTCACCCCTCCACTTT; cdr3_aa: CASSANNSPLHF
v_call: TRBV2; j_call: TRBJ1-5; clone_size: .; d_call: .; cdr3_nt: TGTGCCAGCAGTGAAGGGGGGGCCCAGCATTTT; cdr3_aa: CASSEGGAQHF
v_call: TRBV12-3/TRBV12-4; j_call: TRBJ1-2; clone_size: few; d_call: .; cdr3_nt: TGTGCCAGCAGTTCTGCCTATGGCTACACCTTC; cdr3_aa: CASSSAYGYTF
v_call: TRBV12-5; j_call: TRBJ1-1; clone_size: once; d_call: .; cdr3_nt: TGTGCTAGTGGTTTGCCCGGTGAAGCTTTCTTT; cdr3_aa: CASGLPGEAFF
v_call: TRBV30; j_call: TRBJ1-4; clone_size: .; d_call: .; cdr3_nt: TGTGCCTGGGATTGGGGGACAAGTAATGAAAAACTGTTTTTT; cdr3_aa: CAWDWGTSNEKLFF
v_call: TRBV3-1; j_call: TRBJ2-7; clone_size: .; d_call: .; cdr3_nt: TGTGCCAGCAGCCAAGATTCCCTTTCCTACGAGCAGTACTTC; cdr3_aa: CASSQDSLSYEQYF
v_call: TRBV7-9; j_call: TRBJ1-1; clone_size: few; d_call: .; cdr3_nt: TGTGCCAGCAGCTTAGACCTGAACACTGAAGCTTTCTTT; cdr3_aa: CASSLDLNTEAFF
v_call: TRBV3-1; j_call: TRBJ2-5; clone_size: few; d_call: .; cdr3_nt: TGTGCCAGCAGCCAAGGAAGGGAGGAGACCCAGTACTTC; cdr3_aa: CASSQGREETQYF
v_call: TRBV12-3/TRBV12-4; j_call: TRBJ2-1; clone_size: .; d_call: .; cdr3_nt: TGTGCCAGCAGCCGGGACTACAATGAGCAGTTCTTC; cdr3_aa: CASSRDYNEQFF
v_call: TRBV3-1; j_call: TRBJ1-6; clone_size: .; d_call: TRBD1; cdr3_nt: TGTGCCAGCAGCCGTCCCGGGACAGGGACAGGCCTCCACTTT; cdr3_aa: CASSRPGTGTGLHF
v_call: TRBV6-6; j_call: TRBJ2-7; clone_size: .; d_call: .; cdr3_nt: TGTGCCAGCACTAAGGGGGCCTACGAGCAGTACTTC; cdr3_aa: CASTKGAYEQYF
v_call: TRBV29-1; j_call: TRBJ1-5; clone_size: .; d_call: .; cdr3_nt: TGCAGCGCGGGATACAGGGATCAGCCCCAGCATTTT; cdr3_aa: CSAGYRDQPQHF
v_call: TRBV7-3; j_call: TRBJ1-1; clone_size: .; d_call: .; cdr3_nt: TGTGCCAGCAGCCGTGACACAGACACTGAAGCTTTCTTT; cdr3_aa: CASSRDTDTEAFF
v_call: TRBV9; j_call: TRBJ2-1; clone_size: .; d_call: .; cdr3_nt: TGTGCCAGCAGCGTAGGTCGGACCGCGAACAATGAGCAGTTCTTC; cdr3_aa: CASSVGRTANNEQFF
v_call: TRBV7-9; j_call: TRBJ2-3; clone_size: .; d_call: .; cdr3_nt: TGTTCGGGGGGCATCACAGATACGCAGTATTTT; cdr3_aa: CSGGITDTQYF
v_call: TRBV30; j_call: TRBJ1-2; clone_size: .; d_call: .; cdr3_nt: TGTGCCTGGGATGAGGGCCAAGCATTTTATGGCTACACCTTC; cdr3_aa: CAWDEGQAFYGYTF
v_call: TRBV5-1; j_call: TRBJ2-1; clone_size: .; d_call: TRBD2; cdr3_nt: TGCGCCAGCAGCGTGGATAGCGGGAAATACAATGAGCAGTTCTTC; cdr3_aa: CASSVDSGKYNEQFF
v_call: TRBV15; j_call: TRBJ2-5; clone_size: .; d_call: .; cdr3_nt: TGTGCCACCAGCAGAGATGAGGGCGAGACCCAGTACTTC; cdr3_aa: CATSRDEGETQYF
v_call: TRBV7-3; j_call: TRBJ1-2; clone_size: .; d_call: .; cdr3_nt: TGTGCCAGCAGCTTCGGCCCCAGCAGGAACTATGGCTACACCTTC; cdr3_aa: CASSFGPSRNYGYTF
v_call: TRBV19; j_call: TRBJ2-5; clone_size: .; d_call: .; cdr3_nt: TGTGCCAGTAGTAAGAACTGGGGCCCCGAGACCCAGTACTTC; cdr3_aa: CASSKNWGPETQYF
v_call: TRBV20-1; j_call: TRBJ2-5; clone_size: .; d_call: .; cdr3_nt: TGCAGTGCTAGAGCCTCGGGGGTTCAAGAGACCCAGTACTTC; cdr3_aa: CSARASGVQETQYF
v_call: TRBV9; j_call: TRBJ2-1; clone_size: .; d_call: TRBD2; cdr3_nt: TGTGCCAGCAGCGTACAAGCGGGGGGTTACAATGAGCAGTTCTTC; cdr3_aa: CASSVQAGGYNEQFF
v_call: TRBV30; j_call: TRBJ2-5; clone_size: .; d_call: TRBD1; cdr3_nt: TGTGCCTGGGTCAGTCCGGGACAGGGCCTGAAGACCCAGTACTTC; cdr3_aa: CAWVSPGQGLKTQYF